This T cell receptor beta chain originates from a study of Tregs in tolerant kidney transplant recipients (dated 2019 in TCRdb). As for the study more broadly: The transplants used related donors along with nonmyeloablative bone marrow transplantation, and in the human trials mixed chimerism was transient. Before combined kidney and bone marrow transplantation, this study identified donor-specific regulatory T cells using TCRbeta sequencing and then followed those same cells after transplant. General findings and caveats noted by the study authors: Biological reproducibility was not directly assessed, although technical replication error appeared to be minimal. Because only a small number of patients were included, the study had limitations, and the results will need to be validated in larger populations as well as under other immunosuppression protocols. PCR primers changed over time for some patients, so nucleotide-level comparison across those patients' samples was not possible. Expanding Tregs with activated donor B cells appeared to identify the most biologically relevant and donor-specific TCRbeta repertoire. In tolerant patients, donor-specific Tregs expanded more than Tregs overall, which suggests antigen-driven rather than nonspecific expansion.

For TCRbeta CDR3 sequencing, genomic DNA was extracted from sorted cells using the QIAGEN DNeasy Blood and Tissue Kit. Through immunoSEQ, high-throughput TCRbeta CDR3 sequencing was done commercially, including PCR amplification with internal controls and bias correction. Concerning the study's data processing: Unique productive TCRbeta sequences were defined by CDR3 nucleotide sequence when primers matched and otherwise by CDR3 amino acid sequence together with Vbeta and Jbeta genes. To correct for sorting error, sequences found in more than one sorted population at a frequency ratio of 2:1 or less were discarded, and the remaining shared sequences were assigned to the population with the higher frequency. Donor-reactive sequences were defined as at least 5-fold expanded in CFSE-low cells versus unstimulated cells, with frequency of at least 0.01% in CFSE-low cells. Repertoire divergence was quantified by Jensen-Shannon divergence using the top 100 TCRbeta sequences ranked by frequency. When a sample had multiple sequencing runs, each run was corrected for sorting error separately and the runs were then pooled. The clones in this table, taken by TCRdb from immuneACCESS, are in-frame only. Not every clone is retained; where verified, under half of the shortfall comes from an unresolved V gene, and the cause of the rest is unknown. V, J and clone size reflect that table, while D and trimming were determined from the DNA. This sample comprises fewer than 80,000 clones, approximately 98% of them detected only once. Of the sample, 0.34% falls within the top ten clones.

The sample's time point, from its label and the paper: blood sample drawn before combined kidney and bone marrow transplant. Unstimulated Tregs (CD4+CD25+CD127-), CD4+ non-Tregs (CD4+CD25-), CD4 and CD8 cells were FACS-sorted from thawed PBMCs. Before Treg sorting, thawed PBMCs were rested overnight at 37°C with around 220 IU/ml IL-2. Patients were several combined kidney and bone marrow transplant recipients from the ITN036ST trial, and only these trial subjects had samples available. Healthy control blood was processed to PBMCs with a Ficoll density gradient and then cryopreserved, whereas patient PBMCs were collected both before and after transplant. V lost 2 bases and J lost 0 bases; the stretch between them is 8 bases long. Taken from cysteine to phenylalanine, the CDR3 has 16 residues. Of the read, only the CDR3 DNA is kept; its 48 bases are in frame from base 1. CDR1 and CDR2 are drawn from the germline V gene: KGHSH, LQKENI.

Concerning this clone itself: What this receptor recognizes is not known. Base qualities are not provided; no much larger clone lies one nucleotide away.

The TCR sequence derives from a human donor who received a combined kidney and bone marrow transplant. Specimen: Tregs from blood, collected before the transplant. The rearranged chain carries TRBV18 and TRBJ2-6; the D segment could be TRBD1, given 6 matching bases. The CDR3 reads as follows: CASSPIGGSGANVLTF. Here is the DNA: TGTGCCAGCTCACCAATAGGGGGCTCTGGGGCCAACGTCCTGACTTTC.